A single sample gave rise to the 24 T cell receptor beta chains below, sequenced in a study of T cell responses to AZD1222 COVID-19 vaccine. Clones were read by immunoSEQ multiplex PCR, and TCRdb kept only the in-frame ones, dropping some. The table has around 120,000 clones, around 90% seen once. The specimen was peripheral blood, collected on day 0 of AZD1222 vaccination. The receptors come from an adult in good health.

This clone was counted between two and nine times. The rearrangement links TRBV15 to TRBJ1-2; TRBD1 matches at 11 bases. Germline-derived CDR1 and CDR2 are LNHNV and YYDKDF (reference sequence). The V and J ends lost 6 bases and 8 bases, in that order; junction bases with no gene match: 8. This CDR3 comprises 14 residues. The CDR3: CATRRDRGLEGYTF. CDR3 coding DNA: TGTGCCACCAGAAGGGACAGGGGGTTAGAAGGCTACACCTTC.

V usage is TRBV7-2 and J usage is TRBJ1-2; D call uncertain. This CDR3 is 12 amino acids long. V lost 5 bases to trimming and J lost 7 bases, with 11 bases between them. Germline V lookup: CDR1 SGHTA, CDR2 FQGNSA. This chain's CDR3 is CASSISTGGYTF. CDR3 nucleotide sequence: TGTGCCAGCAGCATTTCTACGGGTGGCTACACCTTC.

CDR3 coding DNA: TGTGCCAGCAGCATCGGGACTAGCGGGGGAACCTACGAGCAGTACTTC. Translation: CASSIGTSGGTYEQYF. This chain connects TRBV13 to TRBJ2-7, with 14 bases that match TRBD2. Trimming removed 5 bases from V and 2 bases from J; junction bases left unmatched: 5. The CDR3 spans 16 residues. CDR1 and CDR2 from the germline V gene are PRHDT and FYEKMQ (reference sequence).

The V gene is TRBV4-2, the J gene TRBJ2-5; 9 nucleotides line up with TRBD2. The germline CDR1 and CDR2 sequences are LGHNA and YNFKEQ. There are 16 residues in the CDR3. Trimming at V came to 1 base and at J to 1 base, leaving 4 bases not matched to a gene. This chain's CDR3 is CASSQGQREAQETQYF. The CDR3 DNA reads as TGTGCCAGCAGCCAAGGGCAGCGGGAGGCCCAAGAGACCCAGTACTTC.

CDR3 loop: CASSSGQTNSPLHF. The CDR3 region has the DNA TGTGCCAGCAGCTCGGGACAGACAAATTCACCCCTCCACTTT. V gene TRBV7-2 combines with J gene TRBJ1-6, with TRBD1 identical over 7 bases. Trimming at V came to 4 bases and at J to 7 bases, leaving 4 bases not matched to a gene. Per the germline V gene, CDR1 is SGHTA and CDR2 is FQGNSA. The CDR3 runs to 14 residues.

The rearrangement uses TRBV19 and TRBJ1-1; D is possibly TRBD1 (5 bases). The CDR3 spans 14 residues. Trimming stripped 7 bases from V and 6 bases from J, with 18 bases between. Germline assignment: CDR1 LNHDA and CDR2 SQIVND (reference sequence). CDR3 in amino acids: CASNPWGEDPEAFF. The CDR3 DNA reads TGTGCCAGTAATCCCTGGGGGGAAGACCCTGAAGCTTTCTTT.

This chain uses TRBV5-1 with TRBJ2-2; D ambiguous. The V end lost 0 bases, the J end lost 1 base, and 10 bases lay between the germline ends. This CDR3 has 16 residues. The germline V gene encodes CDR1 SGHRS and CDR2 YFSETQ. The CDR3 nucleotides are TGCGCCAGCAGCTTGGGGTTCGCGGTGAACACCGGGGAGCTGTTTTTT. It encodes CASSLGFAVNTGELFF.

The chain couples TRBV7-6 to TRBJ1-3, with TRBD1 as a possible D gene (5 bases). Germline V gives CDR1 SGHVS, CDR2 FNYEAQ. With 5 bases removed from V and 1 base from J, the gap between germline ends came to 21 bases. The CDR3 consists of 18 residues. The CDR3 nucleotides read TGTGCCAGCAGCCCAGAGAGGCGGTGGAGGGGATCTGGAAACACCATATATTTT. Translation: CASSPERRWRGSGNTIYF. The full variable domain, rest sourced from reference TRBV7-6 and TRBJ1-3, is GAGVSQSPRYKVTKRGQDVALRCDPISGHVSLYWYRQALGQGPEFLTYFNYEAQQDKSGLPNDRFSAERPEGSISTLTIQRTEQRDSAMYRCASSPERRWRGSGNTIYFGEGSWLTVV.

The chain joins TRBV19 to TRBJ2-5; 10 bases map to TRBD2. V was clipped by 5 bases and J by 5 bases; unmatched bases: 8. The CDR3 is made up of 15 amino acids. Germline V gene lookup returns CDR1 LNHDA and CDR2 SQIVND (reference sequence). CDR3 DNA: TGTGCCAGTAGTCCTGGGACTAGCGAAAGGGAGACCCAGTACTTC. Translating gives CASSPGTSERETQYF.

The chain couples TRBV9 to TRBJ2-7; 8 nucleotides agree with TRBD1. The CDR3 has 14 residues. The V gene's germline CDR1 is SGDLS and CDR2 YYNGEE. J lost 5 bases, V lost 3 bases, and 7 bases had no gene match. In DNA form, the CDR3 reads TGTGCCAGCAGCGCCAGGACAGGGTTTAACGAGCAGTACTTC. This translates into CASSARTGFNEQYF.

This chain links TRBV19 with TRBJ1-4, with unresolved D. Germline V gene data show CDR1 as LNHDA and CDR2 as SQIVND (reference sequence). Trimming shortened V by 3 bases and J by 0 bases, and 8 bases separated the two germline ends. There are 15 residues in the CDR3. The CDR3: CASSISISTNEKLFF. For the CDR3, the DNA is TGTGCCAGTAGTATTAGTATATCAACTAATGAAAAACTGTTTTTT.

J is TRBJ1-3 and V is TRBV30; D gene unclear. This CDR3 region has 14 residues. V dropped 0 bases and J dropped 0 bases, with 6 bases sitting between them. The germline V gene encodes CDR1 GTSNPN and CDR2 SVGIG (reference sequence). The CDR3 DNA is TGTGCCTGGAGTGTAGGGAACTCTGGAAACACCATATATTTT. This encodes CAWSVGNSGNTIYF. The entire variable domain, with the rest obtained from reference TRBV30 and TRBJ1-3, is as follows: SQTIHQWPATLVQPVGSPLSLECTVEGTSNPNLYWYRQAAGRGLQLLFYSVGIGQISSEVPQNLSASRPQDRQFILSSKKLLLSDSGFYLCAWSVGNSGNTIYFGEGSWLTVV.

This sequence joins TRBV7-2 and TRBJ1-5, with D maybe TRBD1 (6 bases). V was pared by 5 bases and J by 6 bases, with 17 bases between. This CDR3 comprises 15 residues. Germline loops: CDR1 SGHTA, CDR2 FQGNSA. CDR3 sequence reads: CASSPQSGAGQPQHF. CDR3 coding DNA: TGTGCCAGCAGCCCCCAGTCGGGGGCAGGTCAGCCCCAGCATTTT.

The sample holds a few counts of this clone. CDR3: CSASHREGGEKLFF. The CDR3 region has the DNA TGCAGTGCTAGTCACAGGGAAGGTGGTGAAAAACTGTTTTTT. The genes are TRBV20-1 and TRBJ1-4, with D maybe TRBD1 (6 bases). Germline V CDR1 and CDR2: DFQATT, SNEGSKA (reference sequence). This CDR3 spans 14 amino acids. Between the trimmed V and J ends, which lost 3 bases and 7 bases, there was a span of 15 bases.

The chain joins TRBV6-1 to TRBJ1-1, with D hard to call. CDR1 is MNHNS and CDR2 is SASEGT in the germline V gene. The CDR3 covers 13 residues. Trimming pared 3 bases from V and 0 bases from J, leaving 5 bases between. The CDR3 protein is CASSDLMNTEAFF. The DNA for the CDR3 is TGTGCCAGCAGTGACCTTATGAACACTGAAGCTTTCTTT.

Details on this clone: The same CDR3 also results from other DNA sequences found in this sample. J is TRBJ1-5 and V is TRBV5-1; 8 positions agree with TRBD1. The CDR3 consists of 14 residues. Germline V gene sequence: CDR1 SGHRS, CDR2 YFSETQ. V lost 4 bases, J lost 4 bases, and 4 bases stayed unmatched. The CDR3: CASSLTGGNQPQHF. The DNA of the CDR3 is TGCGCCAGCAGCCTAACAGGGGGGAATCAGCCCCAGCATTTT.

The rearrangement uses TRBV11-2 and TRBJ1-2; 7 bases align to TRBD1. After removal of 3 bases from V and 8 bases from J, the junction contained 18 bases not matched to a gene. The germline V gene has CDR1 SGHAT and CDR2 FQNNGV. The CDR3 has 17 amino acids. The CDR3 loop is CASSLERGQPGRFGYTF. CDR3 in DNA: TGTGCCAGCAGCTTGGAAAGGGGGCAACCGGGAAGGTTCGGCTACACCTTC.

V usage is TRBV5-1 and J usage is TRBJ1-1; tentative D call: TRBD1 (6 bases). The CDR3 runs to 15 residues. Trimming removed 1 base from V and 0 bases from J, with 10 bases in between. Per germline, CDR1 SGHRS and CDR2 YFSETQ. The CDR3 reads CASSLNRDMNTEAFF. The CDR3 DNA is TGCGCCAGCAGCTTGAACAGGGACATGAACACTGAAGCTTTCTTT.

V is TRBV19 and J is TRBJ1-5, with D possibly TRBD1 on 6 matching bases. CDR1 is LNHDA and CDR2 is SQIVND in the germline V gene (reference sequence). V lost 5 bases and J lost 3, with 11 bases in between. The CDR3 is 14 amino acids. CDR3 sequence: CASSRQVFNQPQHF. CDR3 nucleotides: TGTGCCAGTAGTCGACAGGTTTTCAATCAGCCCCAGCATTTT.

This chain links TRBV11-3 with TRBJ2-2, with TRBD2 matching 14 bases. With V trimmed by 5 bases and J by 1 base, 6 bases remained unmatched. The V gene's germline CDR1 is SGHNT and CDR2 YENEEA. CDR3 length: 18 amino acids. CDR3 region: CASSLGLAGGRNTGELFF. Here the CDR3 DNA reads TGTGCCAGCAGCCTCGGACTAGCGGGGGGTCGGAACACCGGGGAGCTGTTTTTT. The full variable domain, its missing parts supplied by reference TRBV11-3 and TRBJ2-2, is EAGVVQSPRYKIIEKKQPVAFWCNPISGHNTLYWYLQNLGQGPELLIRYENEEAVDDSQLPKDRFSAERLKGVDSTLKIQPAELGDSAVYLCASSLGLAGGRNTGELFFGEGSRLTVL.

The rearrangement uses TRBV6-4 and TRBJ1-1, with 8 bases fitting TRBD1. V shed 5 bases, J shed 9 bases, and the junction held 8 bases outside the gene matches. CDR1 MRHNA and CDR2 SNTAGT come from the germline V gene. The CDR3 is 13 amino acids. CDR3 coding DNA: TGTGCCAGCAGTCCCGACAGGGGAAGGCAAGCTTTCTTT. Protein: CASSPDRGRQAFF.

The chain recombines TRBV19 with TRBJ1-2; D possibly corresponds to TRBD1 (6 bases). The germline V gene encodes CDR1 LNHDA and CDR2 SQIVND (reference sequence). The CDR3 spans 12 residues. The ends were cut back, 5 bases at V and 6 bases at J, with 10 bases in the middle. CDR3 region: CASSAGANGYTF. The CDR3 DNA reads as TGTGCCAGTAGTGCGGGGGCCAATGGCTACACCTTC.

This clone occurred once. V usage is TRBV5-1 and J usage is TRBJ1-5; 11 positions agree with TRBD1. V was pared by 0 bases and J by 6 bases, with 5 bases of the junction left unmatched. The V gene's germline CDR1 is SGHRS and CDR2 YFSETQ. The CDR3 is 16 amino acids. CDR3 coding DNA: TGCGCCAGCAGCTTGGATGGACAGGGGGCAGGTCAGCCCCAGCATTTT. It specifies CASSLDGQGAGQPQHF.

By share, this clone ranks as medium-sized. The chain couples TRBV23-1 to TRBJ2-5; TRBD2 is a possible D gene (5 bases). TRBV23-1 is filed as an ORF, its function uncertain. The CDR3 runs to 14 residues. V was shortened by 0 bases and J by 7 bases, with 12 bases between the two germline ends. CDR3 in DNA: TGCGCCAGCAGTCAATCGCAAAGGGCGGGGACCCAGTACTTC. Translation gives CASSQSQRAGTQYF.